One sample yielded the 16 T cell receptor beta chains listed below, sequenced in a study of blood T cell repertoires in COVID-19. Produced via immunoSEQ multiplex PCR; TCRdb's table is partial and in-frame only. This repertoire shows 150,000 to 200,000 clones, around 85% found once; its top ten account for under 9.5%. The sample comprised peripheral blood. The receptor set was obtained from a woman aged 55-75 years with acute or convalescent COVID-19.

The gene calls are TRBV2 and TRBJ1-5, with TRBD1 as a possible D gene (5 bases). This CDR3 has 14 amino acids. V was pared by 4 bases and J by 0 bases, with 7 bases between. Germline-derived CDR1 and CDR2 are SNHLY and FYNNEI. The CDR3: CASSAGLSNQPQHF. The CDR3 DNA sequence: TGTGCCAGCAGTGCAGGGCTTAGCAATCAGCCCCAGCATTTT.

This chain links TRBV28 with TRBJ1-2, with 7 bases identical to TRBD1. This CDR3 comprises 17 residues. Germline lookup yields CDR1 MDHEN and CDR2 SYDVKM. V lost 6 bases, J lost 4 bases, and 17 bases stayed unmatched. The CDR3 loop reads CASSPTGERAGFYGYTF. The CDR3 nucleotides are TGTGCCAGCAGCCCTACAGGGGAGCGCGCGGGTTTCTATGGCTACACCTTC.

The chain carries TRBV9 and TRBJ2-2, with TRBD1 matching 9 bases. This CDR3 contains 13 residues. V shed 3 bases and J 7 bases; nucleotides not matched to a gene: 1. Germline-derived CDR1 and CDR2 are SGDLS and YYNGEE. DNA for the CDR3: TGTGCCAGCAGCGCGACAGGGGGCGGGGAGCTGTTTTTT. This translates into CASSATGGGELFF.

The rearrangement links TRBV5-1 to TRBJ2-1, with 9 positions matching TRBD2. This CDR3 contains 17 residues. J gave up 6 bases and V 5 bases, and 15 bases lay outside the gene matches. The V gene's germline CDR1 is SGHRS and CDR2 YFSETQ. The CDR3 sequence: CASRPHSFSGSANEQFF. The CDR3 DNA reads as TGCGCCAGCAGGCCCCACTCCTTTAGCGGGAGCGCCAATGAGCAGTTCTTC. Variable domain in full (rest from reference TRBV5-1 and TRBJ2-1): KAGVTQTPRYLIKTRGQQVTLSCSPISGHRSVSWYQQTPGQGLQFLFEYFSETQRNKGNFPGRFSGRQFSNSRSEMNVSTLELGDSALYLCASRPHSFSGSANEQFFGPGTRLTVL.

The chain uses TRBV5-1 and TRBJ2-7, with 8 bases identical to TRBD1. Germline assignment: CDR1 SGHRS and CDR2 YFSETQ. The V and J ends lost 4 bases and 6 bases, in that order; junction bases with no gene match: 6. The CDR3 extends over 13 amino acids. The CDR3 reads CASSEITGGEQYV. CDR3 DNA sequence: TGCGCCAGCAGCGAGATAACAGGGGGCGAGCAGTACGTC.

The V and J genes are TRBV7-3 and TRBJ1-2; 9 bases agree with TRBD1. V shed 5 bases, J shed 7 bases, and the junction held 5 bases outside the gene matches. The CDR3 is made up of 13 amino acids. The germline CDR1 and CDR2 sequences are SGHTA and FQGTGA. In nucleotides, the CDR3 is TGTGCCAGCAGCCCGGGACAGGGTCTTGGCTACACCTTC. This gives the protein CASSPGQGLGYTF.

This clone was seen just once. This chain's CDR3 is CASRENTIYF. CDR3 DNA: TGTGCCAGCCGGGAAAACACCATATATTTT. The V call is TRBV2, the J call TRBJ1-3; no reliable D call. This CDR3 spans 10 amino acids. V gave up 8 bases and J gave up 6 bases, with 5 bases separating them. Germline assignment: CDR1 SNHLY and CDR2 FYNNEI. The whole variable domain, filled in from reference TRBV2 and TRBJ1-3, reads EPEVTQTPSHQVTQMGQEVILRCVPISNHLYFYWYRQILGQKVEFLVSFYNNEISEKSEIFDDQFSVERPDGSNFTLKIRSTKLEDSAMYFCASRENTIYFGEGSWLTVV.

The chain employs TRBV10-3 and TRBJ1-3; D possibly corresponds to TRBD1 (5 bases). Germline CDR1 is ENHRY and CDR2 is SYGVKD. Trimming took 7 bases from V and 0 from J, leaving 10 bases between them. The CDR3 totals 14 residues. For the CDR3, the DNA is TGTGCCATCACCGACAGTGTCTCTGGAAACACCATATATTTT. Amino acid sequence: CAITDSVSGNTIYF.

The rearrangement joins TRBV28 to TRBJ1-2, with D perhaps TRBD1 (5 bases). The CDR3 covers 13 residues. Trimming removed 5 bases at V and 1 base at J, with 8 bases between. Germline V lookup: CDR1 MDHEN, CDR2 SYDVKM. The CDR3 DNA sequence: TGTGCCAGCAGTCAGGGCGATAACTATGGCTACACCTTC. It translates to CASSQGDNYGYTF.

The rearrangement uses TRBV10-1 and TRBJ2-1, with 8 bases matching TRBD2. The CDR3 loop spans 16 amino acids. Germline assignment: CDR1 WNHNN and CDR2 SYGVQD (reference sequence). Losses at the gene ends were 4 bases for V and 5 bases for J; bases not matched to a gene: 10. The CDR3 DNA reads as TGCGCCAGCAGTGCGGGACTAGTGAGGGGGAACAATGAGCAGTTCTTC. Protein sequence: CASSAGLVRGNNEQFF.

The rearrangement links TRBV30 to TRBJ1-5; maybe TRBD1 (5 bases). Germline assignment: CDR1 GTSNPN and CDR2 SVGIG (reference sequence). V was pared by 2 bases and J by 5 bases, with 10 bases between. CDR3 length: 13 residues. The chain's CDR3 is CAWSQGGYQPQHF. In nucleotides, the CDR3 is TGTGCCTGGAGTCAGGGAGGATATCAGCCCCAGCATTTT. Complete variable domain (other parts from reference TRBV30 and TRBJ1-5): SQTIHQWPATLVQPVGSPLSLECTVEGTSNPNLYWYRQAAGRGLQLLFYSVGIGQISSEVPQNLSASRPQDRQFILSSKKLLLSDSGFYLCAWSQGGYQPQHFGDGTRLSIL.

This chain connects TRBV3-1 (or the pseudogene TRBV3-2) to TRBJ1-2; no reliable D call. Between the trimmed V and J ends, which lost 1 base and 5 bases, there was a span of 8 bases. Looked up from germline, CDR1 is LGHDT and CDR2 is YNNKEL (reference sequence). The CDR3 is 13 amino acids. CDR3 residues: CASSQGTAYGYTF. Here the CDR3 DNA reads TGTGCCAGCAGCCAAGGAACAGCTTATGGCTACACCTTC.

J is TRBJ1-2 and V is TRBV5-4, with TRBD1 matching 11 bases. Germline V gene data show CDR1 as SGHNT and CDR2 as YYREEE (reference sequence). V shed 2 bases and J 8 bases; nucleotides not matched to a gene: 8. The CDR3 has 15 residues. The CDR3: CASSFPGQGARGYTF. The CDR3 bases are TGTGCCAGCAGCTTTCCCGGACAGGGGGCGAGGGGCTACACCTTC.

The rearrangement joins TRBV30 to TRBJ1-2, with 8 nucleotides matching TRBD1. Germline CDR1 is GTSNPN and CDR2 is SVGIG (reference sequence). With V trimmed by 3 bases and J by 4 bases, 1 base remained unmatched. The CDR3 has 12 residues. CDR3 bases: TGTGCCTGGAGCACAGGGGGCTATGGCTACACCTTC. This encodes CAWSTGGYGYTF.

CDR3 in DNA: TGTGCCAGCTCCGGGACTAGACAAGAGACCCAGTACTTC. Residues: CASSGTRQETQYF. The rearrangement uses TRBV2 and TRBJ2-5, with 8 bases aligning to TRBD2. Per germline, CDR1 SNHLY and CDR2 FYNNEI. J lost 2 bases, V lost 8 bases, and 4 bases had no gene match. CDR3 length equals 13 residues.

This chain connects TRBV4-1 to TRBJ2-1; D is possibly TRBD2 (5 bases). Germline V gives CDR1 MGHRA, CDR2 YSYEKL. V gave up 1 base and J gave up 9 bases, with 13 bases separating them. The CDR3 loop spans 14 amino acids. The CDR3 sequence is CASSQGNLAGEQFF. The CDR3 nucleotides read TGCGCCAGCAGCCAAGGAAACCTAGCCGGTGAGCAGTTCTTC.